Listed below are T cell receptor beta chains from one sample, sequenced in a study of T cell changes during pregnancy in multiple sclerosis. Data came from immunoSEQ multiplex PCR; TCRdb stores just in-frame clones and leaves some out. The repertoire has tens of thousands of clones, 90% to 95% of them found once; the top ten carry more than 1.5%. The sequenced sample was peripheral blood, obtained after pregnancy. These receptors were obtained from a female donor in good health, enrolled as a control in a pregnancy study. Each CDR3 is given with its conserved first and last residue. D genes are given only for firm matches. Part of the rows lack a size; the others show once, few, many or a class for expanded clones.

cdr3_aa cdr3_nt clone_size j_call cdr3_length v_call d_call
CRPGDKAFF TGCAGGCCAGGGGATAAGGCTTTCTTT . TRBJ1-1 9 TRBV20-1 .
CASSPGGGQNLYEQYF TGTGCCAGCTCGCCGGGAGGTGGACAGAATTTGTACGAGCAGTACTTC once TRBJ2-7 16 TRBV18 .
CASRFSLNTQYF TGTGCCAGCAGATTCAGTCTGAATACGCAGTATTTT . TRBJ2-3 12 TRBV28 .
CASSFLAGPQETQYF TGTGCCAGCAGCTTCCTAGCGGGGCCGCAAGAGACCCAGTACTTC once TRBJ2-5 15 TRBV7-3 TRBD2
CASSGSGGAETQYF TGTGCCAGCAGTGGTAGCGGGGGGGCTGAGACCCAGTACTTC . TRBJ2-5 14 TRBV25-1 TRBD2
CASSPPGWTGELFF TGTGCCAGCTCACCACCCGGGTGGACCGGGGAGCTGTTTTTT . TRBJ2-2 14 TRBV18 .
CASSQDGRGGNTGELFF TGTGCCAGCAGCCAAGATGGGCGGGGGGGGAACACCGGGGAGCTGTTTTTT . TRBJ2-2 17 TRBV4-2 TRBD2
CASSPITDTQYF TGTGCCAGCAGCCCAATCACAGATACGCAGTATTTT . TRBJ2-3 12 TRBV7-3 .
CASSPRPDRAYEQYF TGTGCCAGCAGCCCCAGGCCGGACAGGGCCTACGAGCAGTACTTC . TRBJ2-7 15 TRBV7-6 TRBD1
CASSLTGLAGGPSSYNEQFF TGTGCCAGCAGTCTTACCGGACTAGCGGGGGGCCCCTCTTCCTACAATGAGCAGTTCTTC . TRBJ2-1 20 TRBV28 TRBD2
CSAGSIQYF TGCAGTGCAGGGAGCATTCAGTACTTC . TRBJ2-4 9 TRBV20-1 .
CASSLSGSSYEQYF TGTGCCAGCAGCTTAAGTGGGAGCTCCTACGAGCAGTACTTC . TRBJ2-7 14 TRBV7-2 .
CASSRGGSQGRWYF TGTGCCAGCAGTCGGGGGGGTAGCCAGGGGAGATGGTATTTT . TRBJ2-3 14 TRBV7-2 TRBD2
CASSIVLQSQETQYF TGTGCCAGTAGTATAGTTTTACAATCACAAGAGACCCAGTACTTC once TRBJ2-5 15 TRBV19 .
CASSFLGQQASPLHF TGTGCCAGCAGCTTCCTAGGACAGCAGGCTTCACCCCTCCACTTT . TRBJ1-6 15 TRBV7-2 .
CASSEARSDLYGYTF TGTGCCAGCAGTGAAGCGAGGAGTGACCTCTATGGCTACACCTTC once TRBJ1-2 15 TRBV6-1 .
CASSPPGGVAGSRETQYF TGTGCCAGCAGCCCCCCCGGGGGGGTAGCGGGGAGTCGGGAGACCCAGTACTTC . TRBJ2-5 18 TRBV7-9 TRBD2
CASSYRQGANSEAFF TGTGCCAGCAGCTACCGACAGGGGGCTAATTCTGAAGCTTTCTTT . TRBJ1-1 15 TRBV7-2 TRBD1
CASSLYRHPPGGTDTQYF TGTGCCAGCAGTTTATACCGCCACCCCCCCGGGGGCACAGATACGCAGTATTTT . TRBJ2-3 18 TRBV27 .
CASSPSDSVNTEAFF TGTGCCAGCTCACCCTCCGACAGTGTGAACACTGAAGCTTTCTTT . TRBJ1-1 15 TRBV18 .
CASRPTRGQSYGYTF TGTGCCAGTAGACCTACGCGGGGGCAGAGCTATGGCTACACCTTC . TRBJ1-2 15 TRBV19 .
CASSSPQGRGNTIYF TGTGCCAGCAGCTCCCCCCAGGGGAGAGGAAACACCATATATTTT . TRBJ1-3 15 TRBV7-9 .
CASSFDRPSSYEQYF TGTGCCAGCAGTTTTGACAGGCCTAGCTCCTACGAGCAGTACTTC once TRBJ2-7 15 TRBV7-2 .
CASSTAGTAAPEAFF TGTGCCAGCAGTACCGCCGGGACAGCAGCACCTGAAGCTTTCTTT . TRBJ1-1 15 TRBV6-6 TRBD1
CASSFTASEQYF TGCGCCAGCAGCTTTACAGCCTCCGAGCAGTACTTC . TRBJ2-7 12 TRBV5-1 .